The sequence of this TCR beta chain was determined in a study of T cell responses to AZD1222 COVID-19 vaccine. The data were produced by immunoSEQ multiplex PCR, yet TCRdb's version contains in-frame clones alone and is incomplete. The table includes about 150,000 clones, about 88% detected once. Findings and caveats of the study: Spike-spanning, vaccine-associated CD4 TCRs were dominant at 160-218 and 743-854. Once two AZD1222 doses were given, Spike-specific TCR breadth and depth went up. Targets within unmutated variant regions were reportedly found for nearly half of spike-specific TCRs.

For this clone: Its antigen is unidentified.

Sequencing used peripheral blood, obtained after recovery from COVID-19. This receptor was taken from an adult who had recovered from COVID-19.

CDR3 loop: CASSPDPGDTQYF. CDR3 bases: TGTGCCAGCAGCCCGGACCCGGGGGATACGCAGTATTTT. The rearrangement joins TRBV9 to TRBJ2-3; D perhaps matches TRBD2 (5 bases). The length of the CDR3 is 13 residues. In germline, CDR1 is SGDLS, CDR2 YYNGEE. Trimming removed 4 bases at V and 6 bases at J, with 12 bases between.